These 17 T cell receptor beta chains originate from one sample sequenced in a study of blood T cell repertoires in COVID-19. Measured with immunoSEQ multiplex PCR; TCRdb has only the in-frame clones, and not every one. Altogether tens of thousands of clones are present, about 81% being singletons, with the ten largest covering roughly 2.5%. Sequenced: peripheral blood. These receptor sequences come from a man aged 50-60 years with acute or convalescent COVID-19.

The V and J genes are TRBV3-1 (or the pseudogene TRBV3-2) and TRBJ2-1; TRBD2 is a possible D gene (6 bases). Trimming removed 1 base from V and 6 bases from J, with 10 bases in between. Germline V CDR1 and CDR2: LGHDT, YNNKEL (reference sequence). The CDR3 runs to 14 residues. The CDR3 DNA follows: TGTGCCAGCAGCCAAGGTGCGGGGTTCAATGAGCAGTTCTTC. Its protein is CASSQGAGFNEQFF.

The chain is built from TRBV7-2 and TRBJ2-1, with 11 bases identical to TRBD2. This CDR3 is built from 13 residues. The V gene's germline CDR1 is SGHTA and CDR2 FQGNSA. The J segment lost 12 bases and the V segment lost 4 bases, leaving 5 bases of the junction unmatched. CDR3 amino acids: CASSSSGRIGQFF. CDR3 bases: TGTGCCAGCAGCTCTAGCGGGAGGATTGGGCAGTTCTTC. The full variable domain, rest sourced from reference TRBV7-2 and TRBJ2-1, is GAGVSQSPSNKVTEKGKDVELRCDPISGHTALYWYRQSLGQGLEFLIYFQGNSAPDKSGLPSDRFSAERTGGSVSTLTIQRTQQEDSAVYLCASSSSGRIGQFFGPGTRLTVL.

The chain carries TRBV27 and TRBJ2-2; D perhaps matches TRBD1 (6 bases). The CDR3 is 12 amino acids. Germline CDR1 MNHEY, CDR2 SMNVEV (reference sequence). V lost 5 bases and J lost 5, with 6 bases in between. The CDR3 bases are TGTGCCAGCAGTCAGGGGACCGGGGAGCTGTTTTTT. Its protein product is CASSQGTGELFF.

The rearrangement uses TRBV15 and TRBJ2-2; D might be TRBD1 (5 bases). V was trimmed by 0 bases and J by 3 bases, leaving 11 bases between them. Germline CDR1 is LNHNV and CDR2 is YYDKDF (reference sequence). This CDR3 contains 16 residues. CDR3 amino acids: CATSRDLPRDTGELFF. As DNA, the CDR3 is TGTGCCACCAGCAGAGATCTCCCCAGGGACACCGGGGAGCTGTTTTTT.

The CDR3 DNA follows: TGCGCCAGCAGCTTCGAGGACAGGGTGGACTATGGCTACACCTTC. Amino acid sequence: CASSFEDRVDYGYTF. This chain connects TRBV5-1 to TRBJ1-2, with 8 bases fitting TRBD1. The germline V gene has CDR1 SGHRS and CDR2 YFSETQ. There are 15 residues in the CDR3. V lost 2 bases and J lost 3; bases outside the gene matches: 6.

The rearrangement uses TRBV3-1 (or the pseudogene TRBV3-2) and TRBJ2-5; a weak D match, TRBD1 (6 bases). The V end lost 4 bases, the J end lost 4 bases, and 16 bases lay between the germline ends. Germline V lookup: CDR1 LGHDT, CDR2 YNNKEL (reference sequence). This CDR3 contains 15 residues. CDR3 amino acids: CASSPQGSLGETQYF. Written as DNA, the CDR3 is TGTGCCAGCAGCCCACAGGGAAGTCTGGGAGAGACCCAGTACTTC.

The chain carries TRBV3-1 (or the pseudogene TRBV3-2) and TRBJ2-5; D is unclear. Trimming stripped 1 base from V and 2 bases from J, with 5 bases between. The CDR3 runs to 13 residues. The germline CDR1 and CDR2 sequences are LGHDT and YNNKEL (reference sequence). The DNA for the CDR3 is TGTGCCAGCAGCCAAGTGCGGCAAGAGACCCAGTACTTC. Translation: CASSQVRQETQYF.

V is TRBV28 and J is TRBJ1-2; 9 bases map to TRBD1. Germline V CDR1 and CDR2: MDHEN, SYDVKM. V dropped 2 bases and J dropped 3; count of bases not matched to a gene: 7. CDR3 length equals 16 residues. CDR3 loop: CASSLGSGTGYYGYTF. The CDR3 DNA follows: TGTGCCAGCAGTTTAGGGTCCGGGACAGGGTACTATGGCTACACCTTC.

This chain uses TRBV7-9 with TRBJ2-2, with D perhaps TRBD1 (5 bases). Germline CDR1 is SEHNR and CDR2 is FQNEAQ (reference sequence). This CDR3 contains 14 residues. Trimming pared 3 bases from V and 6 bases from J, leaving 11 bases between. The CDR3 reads CASSFQGFAGELFF. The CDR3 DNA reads TGTGCCAGCAGCTTCCAGGGCTTCGCCGGGGAGCTGTTTTTT.

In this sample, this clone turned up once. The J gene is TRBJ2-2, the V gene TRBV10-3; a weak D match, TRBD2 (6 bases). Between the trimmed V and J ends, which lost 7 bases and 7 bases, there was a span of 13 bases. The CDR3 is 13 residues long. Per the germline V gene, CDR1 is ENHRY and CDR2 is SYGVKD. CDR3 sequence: CAIKGGQVGELFF. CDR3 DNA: TGTGCCATCAAGGGAGGCCAGGTCGGGGAGCTGTTTTTT.

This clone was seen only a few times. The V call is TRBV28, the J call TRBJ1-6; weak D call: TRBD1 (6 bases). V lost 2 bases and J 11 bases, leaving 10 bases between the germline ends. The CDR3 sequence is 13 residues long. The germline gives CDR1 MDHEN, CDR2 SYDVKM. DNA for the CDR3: TGTGCCAGCAGTTTAGACGAGGGGGCACCCCTCCACTTT. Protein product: CASSLDEGAPLHF.

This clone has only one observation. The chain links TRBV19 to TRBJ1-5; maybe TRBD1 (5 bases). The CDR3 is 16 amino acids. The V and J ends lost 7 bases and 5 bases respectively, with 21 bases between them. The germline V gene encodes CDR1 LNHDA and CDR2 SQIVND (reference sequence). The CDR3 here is CASNHDQTVYYQPQHF. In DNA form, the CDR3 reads TGTGCCAGTAATCACGATCAGACAGTCTACTATCAGCCCCAGCATTTT. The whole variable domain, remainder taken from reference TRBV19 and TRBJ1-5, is DGGITQSPKYLFRKEGQNVTLSCEQNLNHDAMYWYRQDPGQGLRLIYYSQIVNDFQKGDIAEGYSVSREKKESFPLTVTSAQKNPTAFYLCASNHDQTVYYQPQHFGDGTRLSIL.

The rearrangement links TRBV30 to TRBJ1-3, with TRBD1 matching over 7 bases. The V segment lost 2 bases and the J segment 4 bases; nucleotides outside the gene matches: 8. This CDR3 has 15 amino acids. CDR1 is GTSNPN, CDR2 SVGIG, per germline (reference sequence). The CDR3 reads CAWSPKDRMGNTIYF. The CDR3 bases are TGTGCCTGGAGTCCAAAGGACAGGATGGGAAACACCATATATTTT.

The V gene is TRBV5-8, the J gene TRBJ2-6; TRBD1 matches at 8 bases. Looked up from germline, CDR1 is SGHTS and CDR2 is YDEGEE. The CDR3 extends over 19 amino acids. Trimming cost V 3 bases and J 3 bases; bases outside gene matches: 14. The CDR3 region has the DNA TGTGCCAGCAGCTCGTCAGTGACAGGGGACTCCCTTGGGGCCAACGTCCTGACTTTC. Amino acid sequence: CASSSSVTGDSLGANVLTF. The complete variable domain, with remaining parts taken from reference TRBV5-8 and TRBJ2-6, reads EAGVTQSPTHLIKTRGQQATLRCSPISGHTSVYWYQQALGLGLQFLLWYDEGEERNRGNFPPRFSGRQFPNYSSELNVNALELEDSALYLCASSSSVTGDSLGANVLTFGAGSRLTVL.

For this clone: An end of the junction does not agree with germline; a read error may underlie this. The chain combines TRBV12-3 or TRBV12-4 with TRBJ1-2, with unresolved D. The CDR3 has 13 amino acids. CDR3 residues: CASSLSGNSGYTF. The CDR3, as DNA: TGTGCCAGCAGTTTATCGGGGAACTCTGGCTACACCTTC.

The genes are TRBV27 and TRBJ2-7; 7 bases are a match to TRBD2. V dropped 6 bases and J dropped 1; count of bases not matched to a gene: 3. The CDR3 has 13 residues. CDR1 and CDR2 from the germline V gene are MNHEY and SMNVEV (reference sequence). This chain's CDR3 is CASRAGVSYEQYF. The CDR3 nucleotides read TGTGCCAGCAGGGCGGGGGTGTCCTACGAGCAGTACTTC.

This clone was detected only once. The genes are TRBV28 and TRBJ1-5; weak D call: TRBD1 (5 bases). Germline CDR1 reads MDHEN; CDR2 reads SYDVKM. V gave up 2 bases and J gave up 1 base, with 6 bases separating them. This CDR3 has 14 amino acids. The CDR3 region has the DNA TGTGCCAGCAGTTTACGGACAAGCAATCAGCCCCAGCATTTT. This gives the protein CASSLRTSNQPQHF.